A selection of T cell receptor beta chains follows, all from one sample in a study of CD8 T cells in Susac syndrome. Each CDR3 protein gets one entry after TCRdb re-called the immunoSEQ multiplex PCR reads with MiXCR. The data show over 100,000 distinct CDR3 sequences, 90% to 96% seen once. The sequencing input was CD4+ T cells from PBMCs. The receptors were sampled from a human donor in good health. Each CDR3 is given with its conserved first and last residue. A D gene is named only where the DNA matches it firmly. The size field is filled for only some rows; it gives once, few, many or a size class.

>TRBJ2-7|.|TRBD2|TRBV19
TGTGCCAGTAGTATTCTAGCGGGAGGCTACGAGCAGTACTTC
CASSILAGGYEQYF
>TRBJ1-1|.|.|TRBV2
TGTGCCAGCAGAGAGGGTTGGAACACTGAAGCTTTCTTT
CASREGWNTEAFF
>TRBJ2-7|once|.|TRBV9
TGTGCCAGCAGCGTAGATCTAGGGAACTACGAGCAGTACTTC
CASSVDLGNYEQYF
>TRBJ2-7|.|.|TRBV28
TGTGCCAGCACCCTTGGGGGCGGGAACGAGCAGTACTTC
CASTLGGGNEQYF
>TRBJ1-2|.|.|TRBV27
TGTGCCAGCAGGAGGGGGGAGCATGGCTACACCTTC
CASRRGEHGYTF
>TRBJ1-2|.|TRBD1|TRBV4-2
TGTGCCAGCAGCCCCAACGAGGGGGCCGCTAACTATGGCTACACCTTC
CASSPNEGAANYGYTF
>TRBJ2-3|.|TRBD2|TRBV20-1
TGCAGTGCCAGACCCTTTAGCGGGAGGGCCCCAGATACGCAGTATTTT
CSARPFSGRAPDTQYF
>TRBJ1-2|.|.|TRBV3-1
TGTGCCAGCAGCCAATGGGCCGAGGGGCATGGCTACACCTTC
CASSQWAEGHGYTF
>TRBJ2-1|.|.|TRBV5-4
TGTGCCAGCAGCCCCCAGGGGGGGAATTCCTACAATGAGCAGTTCTTC
CASSPQGGNSYNEQFF
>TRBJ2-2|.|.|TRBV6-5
TGTGCCAGCAGTCTAAACAGGGCCGGGACCGGGGAGCTGTTTTTT
CASSLNRAGTGELFF
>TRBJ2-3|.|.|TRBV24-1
TGTGCCACCAGTGAACCCGGACAGCTCACAGATACGCAGTATTTT
CATSEPGQLTDTQYF
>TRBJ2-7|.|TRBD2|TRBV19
TGTGCCAGTAGTTTGGGACTAGCGGGAGGGTCCCCCTACGAGCAGTACTTC
CASSLGLAGGSPYEQYF
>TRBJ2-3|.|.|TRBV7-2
TGTGCCAGCAGCACCTACACAGATACGCAGTATTTT
CASSTYTDTQYF
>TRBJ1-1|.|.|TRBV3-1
TGTGCCAGCAGCCAAGAGGGGAGGACTGAAGCTTTCTTT
CASSQEGRTEAFF
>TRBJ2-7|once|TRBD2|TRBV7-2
TGTGCCAGCAGCCCCGCTAGCGGGAGGGTCGACGAGCAGTACTTC
CASSPASGRVDEQYF
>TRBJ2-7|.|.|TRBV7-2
TGTGCCAGCAGCTTAGATCGGTCGGCAGGCGAGCAGTACTTC
CASSLDRSAGEQYF
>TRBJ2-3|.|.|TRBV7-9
TGTGCCAGCAGCTTTAGGGAATCAGATACGCAGTATTTT
CASSFRESDTQYF
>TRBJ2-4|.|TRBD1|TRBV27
TGTGCCAGCAGTTCAGTATCGGACAGGAGAGACATTCAGTACTTC
CASSSVSDRRDIQYF
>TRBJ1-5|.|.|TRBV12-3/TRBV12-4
TGTGCCAGCAGCACGGGAAAAAGCAATCAGCCCCAGCATTTT
CASSTGKSNQPQHF
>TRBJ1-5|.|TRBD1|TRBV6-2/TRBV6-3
TGTGCCAGCACCTCAAGGGACAGGATCAATCAGCCCCAGCATTTT
CASTSRDRINQPQHF
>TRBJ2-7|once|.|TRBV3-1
TGTGCCAGCAGCGTGGGGACCCCCTTGTACGAGCAGTACTTC
CASSVGTPLYEQYF
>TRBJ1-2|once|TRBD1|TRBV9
TGTGCCAGCAGCGTAGGGCGGGGACAGTCCTATGGCTACACCTTC
CASSVGRGQSYGYTF
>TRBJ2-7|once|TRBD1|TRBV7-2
TGTGCCAGCAGCTTAGCGGGGACAGCCACCTACGAGCAGTACTTC
CASSLAGTATYEQYF
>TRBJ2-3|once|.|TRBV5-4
TGTGCCAGCAGCTTGGGCAGGGGTAGCACAGATACGCAGTATTTT
CASSLGRGSTDTQYF
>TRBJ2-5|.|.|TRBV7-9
TGTGCCAGCAGCTTATCGGGGAGCTCAATCGAGACCCAGTACTTC
CASSLSGSSIETQYF
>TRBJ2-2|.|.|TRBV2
TGTGCCAGCAGGTTACAGGGTACCGGGGAGCTGTTTTTT
CASRLQGTGELFF
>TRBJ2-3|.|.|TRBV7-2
TGTGCCAGCAGCTTTGGGGCGTATACAGATACGCAGTATTTT
CASSFGAYTDTQYF